This T cell receptor beta chain was observed in a study of T cells expressing NK-cell markers. Study-level results: There remained a lack of clarity about HCMV specificity of expanded NKG2C+ T cell clones. As a fraction of CD8+ T cells, dominant NKG2C+ clonotypes reached roughly 1.0-8% in six donors.

For this clonotype: No antigen is known for it.

Beta-chain TCR cDNA was generated via 5'RACE template switching with UMIs. TCRdb re-called the 5' RACE reads and catalogs CDR3 proteins one per entry, DNA excluded. The sample's table shows about 410,000 distinct CDR3 sequences. This CDR3 spans 15 amino acids. Germline loops: CDR1 LNHNV, CDR2 YYDKDF (reference sequence). The sequence was obtained from a woman between 45 and 60 years old in good health. This chain links TRBV15 with TRBJ2-1. Material: blood T cells: a sorted CD56 or NKG2C T cell subset, CD4+ or CD8+ T cells, or bulk PBMC T cells (not recorded which). CDR3 sequence: CATSRERGTPNEQFF.